Listed below are T cell receptor beta chains from one sample, sequenced in a study of blood T cells in healthy people across ages. MiXCR was run by TCRdb on the 5' RACE reads, yielding one entry per CDR3 protein. This sample yields 1 million to 1.2 million distinct CDR3 sequences, of which 35% to 40% are seen a single time; less than 15% belongs to the top ten. Source material: blood. These receptor sequences come from a man younger than 35 in good health. The CDR3 runs from the conserved cysteine through the conserved F or W. D genes are given only for firm matches. Not all rows give a size; the values are once, few, many and, for expanded clones, a class.

length,size,D,V,J,DNA,CDR3
17,.,.,TRBV6-1,TRBJ2-1,TGTGCCAGCAGATCCCAGCCTGGCGGTGGTTCCTACAATGAGCAGTTCTTC,CASRSQPGGGSYNEQFF
17,.,TRBD2,TRBV7-3,TRBJ2-7,TGTGCCAGCAGCTTAAAACCCACTAGCGTCCTAACCTACGAGCAGTACTTC,CASSLKPTSVLTYEQYF
16,.,TRBD2,TRBV7-8,TRBJ2-1,TGTGCCAGCAGCCCTCGGACTAGCGGCTATTACAATGAGCAGTTCTTC,CASSPRTSGYYNEQFF
13,few,.,TRBV4-2,TRBJ1-2,TGTGCCAGCAGCCAACTGGGGTTGGAAGGCTACACCTTC,CASSQLGLEGYTF
14,.,.,TRBV7-9,TRBJ1-2,TGTGCCAGCAGCCTTTCTCAGAGGGATTTTGGCTACACCTTC,CASSLSQRDFGYTF
14,many,.,TRBV6-5,TRBJ2-1,TGTGCCAGCAGTTACACAGGGCGCTACAATGAGCAGTTCTTC,CASSYTGRYNEQFF
15,few,.,TRBV20-1,TRBJ1-2,TGCAGTGCTAGGAGCGTGGGGGGGCGGGTCTATGGCTACACCTTC,CSARSVGGRVYGYTF
16,.,.,TRBV9,TRBJ1-6,TGTGCCAGCAGCGTAGGAAGGAGCTCCTATAATTCACCCCTCCACTTT,CASSVGRSSYNSPLHF
15,few,.,TRBV27,TRBJ1-2,TGTGCCAGCAGTCCCAGCCTATCCGCTAACTATGGCTACACCTTC,CASSPSLSANYGYTF
16,.,TRBD2,TRBV4-3,TRBJ2-1,TGCGCCAGCAGCCCAGAGCGGGGGAGCCCCTACAATGAGCAGTTCTTC,CASSPERGSPYNEQFF
17,.,TRBD2,TRBV6-4,TRBJ2-3,TGTGCCGACCCTTGGGGTAGCGGGGCAACAAGCACAGATACGCAGTATTTT,CADPWGSGATSTDTQYF
12,.,TRBD1,TRBV7-9,TRBJ2-7,TGTGCCAGCAGCTCGAGGGGGCGCGAGCAGTACTTC,CASSSRGREQYF
11,.,.,TRBV3-1,TRBJ2-3,TGTGCCAGCAGCCAATCAGGGAAGCAGTATTTT,CASSQSGKQYF
14,few,.,TRBV7-2,TRBJ2-7,TGTGCCAGCAGCTTAGATCCGGAATACAATGAGCAGTACTTC,CASSLDPEYNEQYF
20,.,TRBD1,TRBV7-2,TRBJ2-7,TGTGCCAGCGACCGAGAATTTTACGGTCCAGGGGACAGGGGGCCCTACGAGCAGTACTTC,CASDREFYGPGDRGPYEQYF
12,many,.,TRBV2,TRBJ2-5,TGTGCCAGCAGTGACATACAAGAGACCCAGTACTTC,CASSDIQETQYF
14,.,TRBD1,TRBV6-2/TRBV6-3,TRBJ2-1,TGTGCCAGCAATAAGGGACAGAGATACAATGAGCAGTTCTTC,CASNKGQRYNEQFF
13,.,.,TRBV4-3,TRBJ2-1,TGCGCCAGCAGCCAAATAACGAACAATGAGCAGTTCTTC,CASSQITNNEQFF
13,few,TRBD1,TRBV20-1,TRBJ2-3,TGCAGTGCTAGAGGACAGGGGATAGATACGCAGTATTTT,CSARGQGIDTQYF
17,.,TRBD2,TRBV4-1,TRBJ2-4,TGCGCCAGCAGCCAAGAGTTGAGCGGGGGATCCAAAAACATTCAGTACTTC,CASSQELSGGSKNIQYF
16,few,.,TRBV4-3,TRBJ1-2,TGCGCCAGCAGCCAAGAAGGAGCAAACGGGGGGTATGGCTACACCTTC,CASSQEGANGGYGYTF
13,few,.,TRBV4-1,TRBJ2-5,TGCGCCAGCAGCCAAGTCGAGGGCAATGAGCAGTACTTC,CASSQVEGNEQYF
18,.,TRBD1,TRBV20-1,TRBJ1-5,TGCAGTGCCCCCCCCGGTTTGGACAGGGGCTTTTTGGGACAGCCCCAGCATTTT,CSAPPGLDRGFLGQPQHF
13,.,TRBD2,TRBV7-2,TRBJ2-7,TGTGCCAGCAGCAGGGGACTAGCCGGGAAGCAGTACTTC,CASSRGLAGKQYF
19,.,.,TRBV3-1,TRBJ2-5,TGTGCCAGCAGCCAAGCTATAGGTTCTCGGCTGAGGCTGTTAGAGACCCAGTACTTC,CASSQAIGSRLRLLETQYF
14,.,TRBD1,TRBV7-9,TRBJ1-1,TGTGCCAGCAGCCACGGGGACAGTTACTCTGAAGCTTTCTTT,CASSHGDSYSEAFF
12,many,.,TRBV7-2,TRBJ1-2,TGTGCCAGCAGCCCCTTGGACAGTGGCTACACCTTC,CASSPLDSGYTF
18,once,TRBD2,TRBV7-2,TRBJ2-3,TGTGCCAGCAGCTTACCAACCCCTGTGCGGGGGAGCACAGATACGCAGTATTTT,CASSLPTPVRGSTDTQYF
14,.,.,TRBV3-1,TRBJ1-2,TGTGCCAGCGGCCAAGGTCTTGGACGCTATGGCTACACCTTC,CASGQGLGRYGYTF
15,.,.,TRBV6-1,TRBJ2-2,TGTGCCAGCAGGCAACCAGGGTACGACACCGGGGAGCTGTTTTTT,CASRQPGYDTGELFF
12,.,.,TRBV6-2/TRBV6-3,TRBJ2-7,TGTGCCAGCAGTTACCCCTCCAATGAGCAGTACTTC,CASSYPSNEQYF
12,.,TRBD1,TRBV6-6,TRBJ1-2,TGTGCCAGCCTACAGGGGTCTTATGGCTACACCTTC,CASLQGSYGYTF
15,.,.,TRBV7-8,TRBJ2-3,TGTGCCAGCAGCCTGACCTCGGCCCTATCAGATACGCAGTATTTT,CASSLTSALSDTQYF
15,.,.,TRBV7-2,TRBJ1-6,TGTGCCAGCAGCTTAGAGAGGGGTATAGGGTCACCCCTCCACTTT,CASSLERGIGSPLHF
14,.,.,TRBV27,TRBJ1-2,TGTGCCAGCAGTTTAAAGGGGAGCACCTATGGCTACACCTTC,CASSLKGSTYGYTF
13,.,.,TRBV6-5,TRBJ2-2,TGTGCCAGCAGCGACTCGACCCCCGGGGAGCTGTTTTTT,CASSDSTPGELFF
14,few,.,TRBV12-3/TRBV12-4,TRBJ1-4,TGTGCCAGCAGTTTGGGGGGCGAAAGTGAAAAACTGTTTTTT,CASSLGGESEKLFF
16,few,.,TRBV5-1,TRBJ2-3,TGCGCCAGCAGCTTTCCAGGGACACCAAGCACAGATACGCAGTATTTT,CASSFPGTPSTDTQYF